The 25 T cell receptor beta chains given below trace back to one sample, sequenced in a study of blood T cell repertoires in COVID-19. Assay used: immunoSEQ multiplex PCR; TCRdb lists only in-frame clones, some missing. The table records tens of thousands of clones, 65% to 80% of them present only once. The source material was peripheral blood. Every receptor here comes from a man in his thirties or forties with COVID-19, enrolled during active disease.

The gene calls are TRBV11-2 and TRBJ2-7; 8 bases agree with TRBD2. There are 16 residues in the CDR3. Per the germline V gene, CDR1 is SGHAT and CDR2 is FQNNGV. V was clipped by 5 bases and J by 3 bases; unmatched bases: 12. This CDR3 reads CASSPYPTSGGYEQYF. CDR3 DNA: TGTGCCAGCAGCCCCTACCCAACTAGCGGCGGCTACGAGCAGTACTTC. The full variable domain, rest sourced from reference TRBV11-2 and TRBJ2-7, is EAGVAQSPRYKIIEKRQSVAFWCNPISGHATLYWYQQILGQGPKLLIQFQNNGVVDDSQLPKDRFSAERLKGVDSTLKIQPAKLEDSAVYLCASSPYPTSGGYEQYFGPGTRLTVT.

This sequence joins TRBV27 and TRBJ1-2; maybe TRBD1 (6 bases). Trimming pared 3 bases from V and 0 bases from J, leaving 8 bases between. The CDR3 spans 14 residues. Germline CDR1 MNHEY, CDR2 SMNVEV (reference sequence). The DNA for the CDR3 is TGTGCCAGCAGTTTGAACAGGGCTAACTATGGCTACACCTTC. It codes for CASSLNRANYGYTF.

This clone came up a few times. This rearrangement joins TRBV25-1 to TRBJ2-3, with TRBD2 identical over 8 bases. The CDR3 loop spans 15 amino acids. V was pared by 4 bases and J by 5 bases, with 8 bases of the junction left unmatched. Germline V gene sequence: CDR1 MGHDK, CDR2 SYGVNS. The CDR3: CASSVPGLGIDTQYF. The CDR3 coding sequence is TGTGCCAGCAGTGTCCCGGGACTAGGAATAGATACGCAGTATTTT. Filled out from reference TRBV25-1 and TRBJ2-3, the complete variable domain reads EADIYQTPRYLVIGTGKKITLECSQTMGHDKMYWYQQDPGMELHLIHYSYGVNSTEKGDLSSESTVSRIRTEHFPLTLESARPSHTSQYLCASSVPGLGIDTQYFGPGTRLTVL.

The chain uses TRBV2 and TRBJ2-7; 7 nucleotides match TRBD1. Germline V CDR1 and CDR2: SNHLY, FYNNEI. The V segment lost 0 bases and the J segment 0 bases; nucleotides outside the gene matches: 8. The CDR3 contains 17 residues. CDR3 in DNA: TGTGCCAGCAGTGAAGCCGGAGGTAGGGGGCCCTCCTACGAGCAGTACTTC. Its protein product is CASSEAGGRGPSYEQYF.

The chain employs TRBV7-9 and TRBJ2-3, with 9 bases aligning to TRBD1. CDR1 SEHNR and CDR2 FQNEAQ come from the germline V gene (reference sequence). CDR3 length: 16 amino acids. With V trimmed by 5 bases and J by 0 bases, 6 bases remained unmatched. CDR3 in amino acids: CASSDTGTGSTDTQYF. For the CDR3, the DNA is TGTGCCAGCAGCGACACCGGGACAGGGAGCACAGATACGCAGTATTTT.

In the case of this clone: This specimen includes other DNA sequences encoding the same CDR3. The chain links TRBV5-6 to TRBJ2-1; a possible D gene is TRBD2 (6 bases). The CDR3 is 16 residues long. Per the germline V gene, CDR1 is SGHDT and CDR2 is YYEEEE. V lost 2 bases, J lost 0 bases, and 12 bases lay in between. This CDR3 is CASSLAAGSSYNEQFF. The CDR3 nucleotides are TGTGCCAGCAGCTTAGCCGCCGGGAGCTCCTACAATGAGCAGTTCTTC.

This clone has just one count. The chain links TRBV7-9 to TRBJ2-3, with no clear D. Germline V gene data show CDR1 as SEHNR and CDR2 as FQNEAQ (reference sequence). The CDR3 consists of 15 residues. Between the trimmed V and J ends, which lost 4 bases and 2 bases, there was a span of 13 bases. For the CDR3, the DNA is TGTGCCAGCAGCTCCCCTGACACCACCACAGATACGCAGTATTTT. Protein sequence: CASSSPDTTTDTQYF.

The CDR3, as DNA: TGTGCCAGTAGTATTCGGGGCGAGCAGTACTTC. This gives the protein CASSIRGEQYF. The rearrangement joins TRBV19 to TRBJ2-7, with a tentative D call TRBD2 (5 bases). The CDR3 covers 11 residues. Trimming left V 3 bases short and J 6 bases short, with 6 bases between. Germline V gives CDR1 LNHDA, CDR2 SQIVND (reference sequence).

The V gene is TRBV29-1, the J gene TRBJ2-7; 8 nucleotides agree with TRBD1. The trim removed 5 bases at V and 1 base at J, leaving 13 bases unmatched. Germline CDR1 reads SQVTM; CDR2 reads ANQGSEA. CDR3 length: 16 residues. CDR3 DNA: TGCAGCGTTATTCTAGTTGGGACAGGCATATCCTACGAGCAGTACTTC. Translation: CSVILVGTGISYEQYF.

This chain joins TRBV7-9 and TRBJ2-1, with 7 positions matching TRBD1. Unmatched junction bases numbered 14, after V lost 7 bases and J lost 2 bases. CDR1 is SEHNR and CDR2 is FQNEAQ in the germline V gene (reference sequence). The length of the CDR3 is 17 residues. The CDR3 nucleotides read TGTGCCAGCACCATTAGTAGCCCCGGGACAGCCTACAATGAGCAGTTCTTC. Translation: CASTISSPGTAYNEQFF.

The chain combines TRBV7-8 with TRBJ1-4; D is ambiguous. The CDR3 runs to 14 residues. Per germline, CDR1 SGHVS and CDR2 FQNEAQ. V was trimmed by 2 bases and J by 8 bases, leaving 12 bases between them. The CDR3 bases are TGTGCCAGCAGCTTACCCCCGGGAGGGGAAAAACTGTTTTTT. Protein sequence: CASSLPPGGEKLFF.

For the CDR3, the DNA is TGTGCCAGCAGCTTACAGGGAGCGGGTGAAAAACTGTTTTTT. Protein product: CASSLQGAGEKLFF. The rearrangement uses TRBV7-2 and TRBJ1-4; a weak D match, TRBD1 (5 bases). The CDR3 is 14 amino acids. Germline V gives CDR1 SGHTA, CDR2 FQGNSA. The ends were cut back, 2 bases at V and 7 bases at J, with 11 bases in the middle.

J is TRBJ2-5 and V is TRBV5-4, with 8 bases lining up with TRBD2. The V segment lost 1 base and the J segment 2 bases; nucleotides outside the gene matches: 7. The CDR3 has 16 amino acids. Germline-derived CDR1 and CDR2 are SGHNT and YYREEE (reference sequence). This CDR3 is CASSLIDAGGQETQYF. The DNA of the CDR3 is TGTGCCAGCAGCTTGATCGACGCGGGGGGACAAGAGACCCAGTACTTC.

The chain couples TRBV27 to TRBJ2-1; 8 positions agree with TRBD2. This CDR3 spans 16 amino acids. The germline gives CDR1 MNHEY, CDR2 SMNVEV (reference sequence). The J segment lost 1 base and the V segment lost 5 bases, leaving 7 bases of the junction unmatched. CDR3 sequence reads: CASSPLAGGSYNEQFF. The CDR3 DNA reads as TGTGCCAGCAGTCCTCTAGCGGGCGGGTCCTACAATGAGCAGTTCTTC.

The CDR3 reads CASSLAGGFREQYF. DNA of the CDR3: TGTGCCAGCAGCTTGGCGGGGGGATTTCGTGAGCAGTACTTC. The chain is built from TRBV11-2 and TRBJ2-7; 8 bases map to TRBD2. This CDR3 is built from 14 residues. The V segment lost 3 bases and the J segment 7 bases; nucleotides outside the gene matches: 8. Germline V gene sequence: CDR1 SGHAT, CDR2 FQNNGV. The full variable domain, with the rest looked up from reference TRBV11-2 and TRBJ2-7, is EAGVAQSPRYKIIEKRQSVAFWCNPISGHATLYWYQQILGQGPKLLIQFQNNGVVDDSQLPKDRFSAERLKGVDSTLKIQPAKLEDSAVYLCASSLAGGFREQYFGPGTRLTVT.

This chain links TRBV7-8 with TRBJ2-3, with D maybe TRBD2 (5 bases). V was cut by 7 bases and J by 4 bases, with 18 bases left in between. The CDR3 is 15 residues long. CDR1 is SGHVS and CDR2 is FQNEAQ in the germline V gene. The CDR3, as DNA: TGTGCCAGCAACCCCCCCGCGGAGGTGGCAGATACGCAGTATTTT. Its protein product is CASNPPAEVADTQYF.

The rearrangement links TRBV10-1 to TRBJ2-1, with 9 bases matching TRBD1. Germline lookup yields CDR1 WNHNN and CDR2 SYGVQD (reference sequence). Unmatched junction bases numbered 6, after V lost 5 bases and J lost 4 bases. CDR3 length equals 15 residues. This CDR3 is CASSPGQGAYNEQFF. The CDR3 region has the DNA TGCGCCAGCAGTCCGGGACAGGGTGCTTACAATGAGCAGTTCTTC.

This sequence joins TRBV12-3 or TRBV12-4 and TRBJ1-5; D remains ambiguous. The CDR3 length is 13 residues. V lost 6 bases and J lost 5, with 11 bases in between. The DNA for the CDR3 is TGTGCCAGCAGCCCCTACTTCGATCAGCCCCAGCATTTT. It codes for CASSPYFDQPQHF.

This clone was picked up a small number of times. The chain recombines TRBV28 with TRBJ2-3, with TRBD2 as a possible D gene (6 bases). V lost 5 bases and J 3 bases, leaving 12 bases between the germline ends. The germline CDR1 and CDR2 sequences are MDHEN and SYDVKM. The CDR3 runs 14 residues. CDR3 sequence (DNA): TGTGCCAGCAGTCCCGGAGGGCCAACAGATACGCAGTATTTT. Residues: CASSPGGPTDTQYF.

This chain links TRBV30 with TRBJ1-4; D is perhaps TRBD1 (6 bases). The CDR3 is made up of 14 amino acids. CDR1 is GTSNPN and CDR2 is SVGIG in the germline V gene (reference sequence). V was cut by 2 bases and J by 3 bases, with 10 bases left in between. The CDR3 bases are TGTGCCTGGAGTATACAGGGAGCTAATGAAAAACTGTTTTTT. Its protein is CAWSIQGANEKLFF.

The chain combines TRBV29-1 with TRBJ1-2, with no clear D. This CDR3 has 13 amino acids. V was clipped by 5 bases and J by 4 bases, with 14 bases between them. The germline gives CDR1 SQVTM, CDR2 ANQGSEA. This chain's CDR3 is CSVRPREGYGYTF. The CDR3 nucleotides are TGCAGCGTTCGCCCGAGGGAGGGCTATGGCTACACCTTC.

The chain recombines TRBV6-5 with TRBJ2-2; 7 nucleotides agree with TRBD1. V lost 6 bases to trimming and J lost 6 bases; unmatched junction nucleotides: 10. Germline V gives CDR1 MNHEY, CDR2 SVGAGI. The CDR3 consists of 15 residues. The CDR3 bases are TGTGCCAGCAGCTTGGGTAGGGGGCCGGCCGGGGAGCTGTTTTTT. Protein sequence: CASSLGRGPAGELFF.

The chain links TRBV7-9 to TRBJ2-1; 11 bases agree with TRBD1. The CDR3 sequence is 17 residues long. The V gene end was trimmed by 1 base and the J gene end by 7 bases; junction bases not matched to a gene: 9. The germline V gene encodes CDR1 SEHNR and CDR2 FQNEAQ (reference sequence). This chain's CDR3 is CASSLDVGTGGLNEQFF. The CDR3 nucleotides are TGTGCCAGCAGCTTAGACGTTGGGACAGGGGGTTTAAATGAGCAGTTCTTC.

The chain is built from TRBV27 and TRBJ2-1; 9 nucleotides agree with TRBD2. Per germline, CDR1 MNHEY and CDR2 SMNVEV (reference sequence). CDR3 length equals 13 residues. V lost 2 bases, J lost 13 bases, and 6 bases stayed unmatched. This chain's CDR3 is CASSLALAGIQFF. Here the CDR3 DNA reads TGTGCCAGCAGTTTAGCCCTAGCGGGGATACAGTTCTTC.

The chain joins TRBV28 to TRBJ1-5, with 9 bases matching TRBD1. Unmatched junction bases numbered 5, after V lost 4 bases and J lost 4 bases. CDR1 is MDHEN, CDR2 SYDVKM, per germline. The CDR3 contains 15 residues. CDR3: CASSSGQGTNQPQHF. CDR3 bases: TGTGCCAGCAGTTCGGGACAGGGCACAAATCAGCCCCAGCATTTT.